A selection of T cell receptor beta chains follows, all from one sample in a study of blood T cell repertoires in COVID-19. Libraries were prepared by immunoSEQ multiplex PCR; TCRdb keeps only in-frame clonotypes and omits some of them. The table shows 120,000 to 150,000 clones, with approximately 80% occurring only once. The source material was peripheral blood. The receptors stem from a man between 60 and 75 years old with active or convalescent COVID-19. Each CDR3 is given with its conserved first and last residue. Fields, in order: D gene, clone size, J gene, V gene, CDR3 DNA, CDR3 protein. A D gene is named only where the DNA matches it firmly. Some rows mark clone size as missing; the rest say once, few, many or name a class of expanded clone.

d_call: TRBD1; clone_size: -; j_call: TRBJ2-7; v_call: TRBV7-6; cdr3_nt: TGTGCCAGCAGCTTAGCGGGAACAGGGGCCAACGAGCAGTACTTC; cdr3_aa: CASSLAGTGANEQYF
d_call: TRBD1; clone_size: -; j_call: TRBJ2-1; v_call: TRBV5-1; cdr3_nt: TGCGCCAGCAGCAGGGGGACAGGAGGAAATGAGCAGTTCTTC; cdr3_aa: CASSRGTGGNEQFF
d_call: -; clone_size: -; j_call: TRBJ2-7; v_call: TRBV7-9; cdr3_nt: TGTGCCAGCAGCTTCCCCGGGGGCGAGCAGTACTTC; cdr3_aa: CASSFPGGEQYF
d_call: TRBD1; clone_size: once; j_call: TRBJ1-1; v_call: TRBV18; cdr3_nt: TGTGCCAGCTCACCGATAACAGGGGGAATAACTTTCTTT; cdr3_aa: CASSPITGGITFF
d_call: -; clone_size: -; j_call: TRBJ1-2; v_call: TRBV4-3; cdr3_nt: TGCGCCAGCAGCCAAGTCCGGGGTCGGGGCTACACCTTC; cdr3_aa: CASSQVRGRGYTF
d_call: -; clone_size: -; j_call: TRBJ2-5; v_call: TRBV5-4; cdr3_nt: TGTGCCAGCAGCTTGGTCCAGCGTCAAGAGACCCAGTACTTC; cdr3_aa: CASSLVQRQETQYF
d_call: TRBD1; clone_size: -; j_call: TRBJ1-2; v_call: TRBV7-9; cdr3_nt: TGTGCCAGCAGCTTAACGGGACAGATTAACTATGGCTACACCTTC; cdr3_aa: CASSLTGQINYGYTF
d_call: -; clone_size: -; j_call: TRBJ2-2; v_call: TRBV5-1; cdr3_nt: TGCGCCAGCAGTCCAAGCGGAGGGAACACCGGGGAGCTGTTTTTT; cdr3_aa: CASSPSGGNTGELFF
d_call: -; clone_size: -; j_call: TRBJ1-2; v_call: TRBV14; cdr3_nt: TGTGCCAGCAGCCAAACGACTGCTTCTGGCTACACCTTC; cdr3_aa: CASSQTTASGYTF
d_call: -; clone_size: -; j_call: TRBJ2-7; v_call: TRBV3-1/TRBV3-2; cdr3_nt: TGTGCCAGCAGCCCAACTAGTAACGAGCAGTACTTC; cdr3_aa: CASSPTSNEQYF
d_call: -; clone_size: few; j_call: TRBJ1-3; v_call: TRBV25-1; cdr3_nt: TGTGCCAGCAGGGCCACGTATTTTGGAAACACCATATATTTT; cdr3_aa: CASRATYFGNTIYF
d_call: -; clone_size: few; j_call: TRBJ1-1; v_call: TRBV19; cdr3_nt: TGTGCCAGTACCCCTTTAGGAGGCCCTCGGATGGGCACTGAAGCTTTCTTT; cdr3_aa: CASTPLGGPRMGTEAFF
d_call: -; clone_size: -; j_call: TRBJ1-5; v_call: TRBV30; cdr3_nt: TGTGCCTGGAGTAAGGACTCAGATCAGCCCCAGCATTTT; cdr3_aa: CAWSKDSDQPQHF
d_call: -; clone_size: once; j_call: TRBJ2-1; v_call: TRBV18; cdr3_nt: TGTGCCAGCTCACCAAGAGGCTCTGAGCAGTTCTTC; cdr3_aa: CASSPRGSEQFF
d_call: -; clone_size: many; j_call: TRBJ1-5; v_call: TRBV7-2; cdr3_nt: TGTGCCAGCAGCTTAAACTTCCAGCGGACCCAGCATTTT; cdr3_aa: CASSLNFQRTQHF
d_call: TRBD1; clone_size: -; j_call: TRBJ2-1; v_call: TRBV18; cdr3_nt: TGTGCCAGCTCACCGAGGACAGGGAGCGCCTACAATGAGCAGTTCTTC; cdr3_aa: CASSPRTGSAYNEQFF
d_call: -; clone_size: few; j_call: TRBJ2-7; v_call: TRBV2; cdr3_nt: TGTGCCAGCAGTGAAGGTAGTAGCGCGCAGTACTTC; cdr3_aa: CASSEGSSAQYF
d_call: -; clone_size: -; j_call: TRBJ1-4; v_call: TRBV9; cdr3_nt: TGTGCCAGCAGCCCCGCCCCGAATATCGGTAATGAAAAACTGTTTTTT; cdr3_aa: CASSPAPNIGNEKLFF
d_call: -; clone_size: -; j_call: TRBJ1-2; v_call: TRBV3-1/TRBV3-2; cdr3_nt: TGTGCCAGCTATACTCAGGGTGGCTATGGCTACACCTTC; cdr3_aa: CASYTQGGYGYTF
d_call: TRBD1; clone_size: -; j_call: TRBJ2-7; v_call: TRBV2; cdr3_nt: TGTGCCAGCAGTTCCGACAGGGCGATATCCTACGAGCAGTACTTC; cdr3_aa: CASSSDRAISYEQYF
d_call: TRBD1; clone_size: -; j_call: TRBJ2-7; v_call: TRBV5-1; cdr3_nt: TGCGCCAGCTACCCCGGGGACAGAGCCTACGAGCAGTACTTC; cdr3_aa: CASYPGDRAYEQYF
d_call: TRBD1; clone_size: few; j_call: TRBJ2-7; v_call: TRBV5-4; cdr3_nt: TGTGCCAGCAGCACCAAGAGAGACAGGGCCTACGAGCAGTACTTC; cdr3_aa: CASSTKRDRAYEQYF
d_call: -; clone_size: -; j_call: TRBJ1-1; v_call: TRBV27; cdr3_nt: TGTGCCAGGTCCATTAACACTGAAGCTTTCTTT; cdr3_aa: CARSINTEAFF
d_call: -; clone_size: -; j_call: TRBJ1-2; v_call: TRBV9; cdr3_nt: TGTGCCAGCAGCGCACCCCCGGGACTGAGCTTATATGGCTACACCTTC; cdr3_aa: CASSAPPGLSLYGYTF
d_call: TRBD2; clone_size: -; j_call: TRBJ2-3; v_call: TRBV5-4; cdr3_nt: TGTGCCACCTGGGGTAGCGGGAGTCGCGATACGCAGTATTTT; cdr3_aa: CATWGSGSRDTQYF
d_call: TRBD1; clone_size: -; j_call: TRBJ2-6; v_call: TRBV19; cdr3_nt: TGTGCCAGTATTATAATCCGTCGCGGACAGGTGACCTCTGGGGCCAACGTCCTGACTTTC; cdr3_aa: CASIIIRRGQVTSGANVLTF
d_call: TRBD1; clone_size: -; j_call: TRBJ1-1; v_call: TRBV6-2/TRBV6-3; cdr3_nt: TGTGCCAGCAGTTACGACAGGGGAAGGACTGAAGCTTTCTTT; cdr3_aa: CASSYDRGRTEAFF
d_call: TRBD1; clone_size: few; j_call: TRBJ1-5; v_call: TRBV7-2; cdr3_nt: TGTGCCAGCAGCTTAGACAGGGGGGGCGGGCAGCCCCAGCATTTT; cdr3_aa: CASSLDRGGGQPQHF
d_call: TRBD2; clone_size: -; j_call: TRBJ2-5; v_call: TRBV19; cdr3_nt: TGTGCCAGTAGTCACGGGACTAGCGGGAAGGCGACCCAGTACTTC; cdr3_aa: CASSHGTSGKATQYF
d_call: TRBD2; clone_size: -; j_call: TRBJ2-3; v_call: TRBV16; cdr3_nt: TGTGCCAGCAGCCCCCGGCTAGCGGACACAGATACGCAGTATTTT; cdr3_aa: CASSPRLADTDTQYF
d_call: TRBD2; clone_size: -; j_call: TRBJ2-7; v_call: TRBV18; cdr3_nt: TGTGCCAGCTCAACGGGACTAGCGGCCTACGAGCAGTACTTC; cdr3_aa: CASSTGLAAYEQYF
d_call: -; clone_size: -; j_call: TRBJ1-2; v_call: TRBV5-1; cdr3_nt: TGCGCCAGCAGCTTTGGACAGTACCCAGGCTACACCTTC; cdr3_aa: CASSFGQYPGYTF
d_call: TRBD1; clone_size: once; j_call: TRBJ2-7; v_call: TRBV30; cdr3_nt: TGTGCCTGGAGAGTTGACAGGGGGGCCTACGAGCAGTACTTC; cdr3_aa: CAWRVDRGAYEQYF
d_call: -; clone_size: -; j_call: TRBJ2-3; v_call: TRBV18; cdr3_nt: TGTGCCAGCTCACTTACAGGGACAGATACGCAGTATTTT; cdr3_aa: CASSLTGTDTQYF
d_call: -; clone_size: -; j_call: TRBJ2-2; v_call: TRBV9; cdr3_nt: TGTGCCAGCAGCGTACTAGGGGGCACCGGGGAGCTGTTTTTT; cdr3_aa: CASSVLGGTGELFF
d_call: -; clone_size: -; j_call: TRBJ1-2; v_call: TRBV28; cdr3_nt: TGTGCCAGCAGGGGTAGGGGTGGCTACACCTTC; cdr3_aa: CASRGRGGYTF
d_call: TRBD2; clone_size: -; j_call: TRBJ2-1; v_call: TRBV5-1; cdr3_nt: TGCGCCAGCAGCCTTGCCGGCGGGAGTAGCGATGAGCAGTTCTTC; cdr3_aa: CASSLAGGSSDEQFF
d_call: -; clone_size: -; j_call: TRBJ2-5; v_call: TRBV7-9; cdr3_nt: TGTGCCAGCAGCTTAATCGGCCAAGAGACCCAGTACTTC; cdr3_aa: CASSLIGQETQYF
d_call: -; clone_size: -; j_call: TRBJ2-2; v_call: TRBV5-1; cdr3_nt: TGCGCCAGCAGCCCGGGGGACAGGAACACCGGGGAGCTGTTTTTT; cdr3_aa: CASSPGDRNTGELFF
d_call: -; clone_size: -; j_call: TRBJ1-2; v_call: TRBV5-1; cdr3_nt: TGCGCCAGCAGCTTGGATCCGACCGGGGGAAACTATGGCTACACCTTC; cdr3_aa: CASSLDPTGGNYGYTF
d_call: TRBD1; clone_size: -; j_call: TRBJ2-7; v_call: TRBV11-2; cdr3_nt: TGTGCCAGCAGCCCGGGACAGGGGGCAATCGAGCAGTACTTC; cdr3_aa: CASSPGQGAIEQYF
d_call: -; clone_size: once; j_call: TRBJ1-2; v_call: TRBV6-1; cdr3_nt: TGTGCCAGCAGTGAAGCGCCGGAGAACTATGGCTACACCTTC; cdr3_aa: CASSEAPENYGYTF
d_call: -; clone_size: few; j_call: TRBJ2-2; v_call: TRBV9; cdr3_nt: TGTGCCAGCAGCTCATTCGGGAGGCTGTTTTTT; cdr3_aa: CASSSFGRLFF
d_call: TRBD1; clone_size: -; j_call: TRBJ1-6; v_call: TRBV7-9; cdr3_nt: TGTGCCAGCAGCCCTACCACCGGGACAGGGGGTTCACCCCTCCACTTT; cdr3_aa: CASSPTTGTGGSPLHF
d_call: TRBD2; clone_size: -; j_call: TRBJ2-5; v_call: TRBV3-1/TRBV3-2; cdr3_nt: TGTGCCAGCAGCCCCCTAGCGGGGGACGGGCAAGAGACCCAGTACTTC; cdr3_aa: CASSPLAGDGQETQYF
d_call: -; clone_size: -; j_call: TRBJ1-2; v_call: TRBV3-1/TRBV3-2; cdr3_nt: TGTGCCAGCAGCCAAGCAACTAACTATGGCTACACCTTC; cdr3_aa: CASSQATNYGYTF
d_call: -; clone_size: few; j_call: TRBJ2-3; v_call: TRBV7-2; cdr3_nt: TGTGCCAGCAGCTTAGGGTGGCGGGATAGTACGCAGTATTTT; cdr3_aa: CASSLGWRDSTQYF
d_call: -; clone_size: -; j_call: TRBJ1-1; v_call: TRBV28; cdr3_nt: TGTGCCAGCAGGGGGACACTCCCGAACACTGAAGCTTTCTTT; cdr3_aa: CASRGTLPNTEAFF
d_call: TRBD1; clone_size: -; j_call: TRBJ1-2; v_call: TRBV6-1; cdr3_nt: TGTGCCAGCAGTGACAGGGGGTACCATGGCTACACCTTC; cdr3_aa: CASSDRGYHGYTF
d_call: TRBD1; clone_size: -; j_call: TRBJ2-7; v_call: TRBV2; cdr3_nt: TGTGCCAGCAGTGAAGGGACAGGGCACCCCTACGAGCAGTACTTC; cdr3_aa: CASSEGTGHPYEQYF
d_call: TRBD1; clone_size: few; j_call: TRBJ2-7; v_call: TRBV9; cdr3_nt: TGTGCCAGCAGCGAGGGGGGACAGGCCACCTACGAGCAGTACTTC; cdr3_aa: CASSEGGQATYEQYF
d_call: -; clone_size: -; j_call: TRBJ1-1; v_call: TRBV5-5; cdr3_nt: TGTGCCAGCAGTCCAGAAGGGGACACTGAAGCTTTCTTT; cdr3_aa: CASSPEGDTEAFF
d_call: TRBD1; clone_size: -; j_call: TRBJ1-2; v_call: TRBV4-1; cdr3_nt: TGCGCCAGCAGCCAAGAGGGGACAGGGTCAAACTATGGCTACACCTTC; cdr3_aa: CASSQEGTGSNYGYTF
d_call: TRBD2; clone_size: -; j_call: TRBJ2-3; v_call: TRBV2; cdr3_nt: TGTGCCAGCAGTGCCCTAGCGGGAGGCACAGATACGCAGTATTTT; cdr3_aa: CASSALAGGTDTQYF
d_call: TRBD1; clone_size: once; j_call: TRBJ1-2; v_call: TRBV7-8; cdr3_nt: TGTGCCAGCAGCTCCGGACAGGGGAAATGTATCTGG; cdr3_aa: CASSSGQGKCIW
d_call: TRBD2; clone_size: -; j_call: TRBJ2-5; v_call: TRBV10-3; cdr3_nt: TGTGCCAGCCCGACTAGCGGAGGGGAGACCCAGTACTTC; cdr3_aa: CASPTSGGETQYF
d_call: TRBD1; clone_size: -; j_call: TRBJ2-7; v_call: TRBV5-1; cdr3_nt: TGCGCCAGCAGCTTCACAGGGGATAGCGAGCAGTACTTC; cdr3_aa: CASSFTGDSEQYF
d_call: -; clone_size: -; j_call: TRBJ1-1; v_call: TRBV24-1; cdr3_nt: TGTGCCACCAGCAGGGATCACAACACTGAAGCTTTCTTT; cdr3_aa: CATSRDHNTEAFF
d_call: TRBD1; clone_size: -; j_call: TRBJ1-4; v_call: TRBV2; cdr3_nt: TGTGCCAGCAGTTTCCCGGGACAGACGGGAACTAATGAAAAACTGTTTTTT; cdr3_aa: CASSFPGQTGTNEKLFF